The rows below give T cell receptor beta chains drawn from one sample of a study of blood T cell repertoires in COVID-19. Profiled with immunoSEQ multiplex PCR; TCRdb holds only in-frame clones, not every one. The sample records some 120,000 clones, approximately 82% being singletons. The sequencing sample was made of peripheral blood. These receptors came from a woman aged 50 to 65 with acute or convalescent COVID-19. The CDR3 runs from the conserved cysteine through the conserved F or W. The D gene is left open where the match is weak.

cdr3_length: 11; v_call: TRBV7-9; d_call: NA; cdr3_aa: CASSLSYEQFF
cdr3_length: 14; v_call: TRBV9; d_call: NA; cdr3_aa: CASSVGMGRETQYF
cdr3_length: 15; v_call: TRBV7-2; d_call: TRBD1; cdr3_aa: CASSLQTGSYNEQFF
cdr3_length: 16; v_call: TRBV18; d_call: TRBD1; cdr3_aa: CASSPLQRQGEGGYTF
cdr3_length: 12; v_call: TRBV5-4; d_call: NA; cdr3_aa: CASRRLDSPNSF
cdr3_length: 15; v_call: TRBV2; d_call: TRBD1; cdr3_aa: CASRLLGQAYTEAFF
cdr3_length: 16; v_call: TRBV30; d_call: TRBD1; cdr3_aa: CAWSREARGPDQPQHF
cdr3_length: 14; v_call: TRBV7-3; d_call: NA; cdr3_aa: CASSLRAGETEAFF
cdr3_length: 12; v_call: TRBV12-3/TRBV12-4; d_call: TRBD1; cdr3_aa: CASSRQGYEQYF
cdr3_length: 14; v_call: TRBV4-2; d_call: NA; cdr3_aa: CASSQGQIDYGYTF
cdr3_length: 15; v_call: TRBV5-1; d_call: TRBD1; cdr3_aa: CASSVDREHQNEQFF
cdr3_length: 14; v_call: TRBV29-1; d_call: NA; cdr3_aa: CSVEDQPGNYGYTF
cdr3_length: 16; v_call: TRBV19; d_call: TRBD2; cdr3_aa: CASSPRRTSGSNEQFF
cdr3_length: 12; v_call: TRBV24-1; d_call: NA; cdr3_aa: CATSDTDQPQHF
cdr3_length: 12; v_call: TRBV6-5; d_call: TRBD1; cdr3_aa: CASSPLQGALHF
cdr3_length: 12; v_call: TRBV12-3/TRBV12-4; d_call: TRBD1; cdr3_aa: CASSSTGVEQYF
cdr3_length: 17; v_call: TRBV7-9; d_call: NA; cdr3_aa: CASSAAGAGPMNTEAFF
cdr3_length: 15; v_call: TRBV27; d_call: NA; cdr3_aa: CASSIQGAKNSPLHF
cdr3_length: 12; v_call: TRBV10-3; d_call: NA; cdr3_aa: CAISSGATEAFF
cdr3_length: 16; v_call: TRBV6-1; d_call: NA; cdr3_aa: CASSEASVNSNQPQHF
cdr3_length: 15; v_call: TRBV5-1; d_call: TRBD2; cdr3_aa: CASSTGTSGVDTQYF
cdr3_length: 13; v_call: TRBV18; d_call: NA; cdr3_aa: CASSPGGTDTQYF
cdr3_length: 14; v_call: TRBV9; d_call: TRBD2; cdr3_aa: CASSPRGRAPEQFF
cdr3_length: 15; v_call: TRBV6-5; d_call: TRBD1; cdr3_aa: CASSPSSGGNQPQHF
cdr3_length: 14; v_call: TRBV7-3; d_call: TRBD1; cdr3_aa: CASSPRGSGTEAFF
cdr3_length: 18; v_call: TRBV7-9; d_call: NA; cdr3_aa: CASSLGDSIGQWADTQYF
cdr3_length: 15; v_call: TRBV7-2; d_call: NA; cdr3_aa: CASSLVGQGYSPLHF
cdr3_length: 14; v_call: TRBV5-1; d_call: TRBD1; cdr3_aa: CASSPQSGQGGYTF
cdr3_length: 12; v_call: TRBV11-1; d_call: NA; cdr3_aa: CASSDSYYGYTF
cdr3_length: 15; v_call: TRBV28; d_call: TRBD2; cdr3_aa: CASRFTGTSGNTQYF
cdr3_length: 13; v_call: TRBV6-6; d_call: NA; cdr3_aa: CASSGQRNTEAFF
cdr3_length: 13; v_call: TRBV12-3/TRBV12-4; d_call: NA; cdr3_aa: CASSLGQFNGYTF
cdr3_length: 14; v_call: TRBV9; d_call: NA; cdr3_aa: CASSPQRVYNEQFF
cdr3_length: 18; v_call: TRBV9; d_call: TRBD2; cdr3_aa: CASSGGLAGAASYNEQFF
cdr3_length: 15; v_call: TRBV6-1; d_call: TRBD1; cdr3_aa: CASNDAHRGRSEAFF
cdr3_length: 14; v_call: TRBV10-2; d_call: NA; cdr3_aa: CASSDVRGTGELFF
cdr3_length: 14; v_call: TRBV10-2; d_call: NA; cdr3_aa: CASSDGSSGNTIYF
cdr3_length: 14; v_call: TRBV5-4; d_call: NA; cdr3_aa: CASSLAGNSYGYTF
cdr3_length: 15; v_call: TRBV7-9; d_call: NA; cdr3_aa: CASSSQGGRVQPQHF
cdr3_length: 16; v_call: TRBV7-2; d_call: NA; cdr3_aa: CASSLSASAGQETQYF
cdr3_length: 15; v_call: TRBV27; d_call: NA; cdr3_aa: CASSSRDGSSYEQYF
cdr3_length: 15; v_call: TRBV25-1; d_call: TRBD1; cdr3_aa: CASSEWAGGDYEQYF
cdr3_length: 13; v_call: TRBV3-1/TRBV3-2; d_call: NA; cdr3_aa: CASSQQQGYEQYF
cdr3_length: 12; v_call: TRBV12-5; d_call: TRBD1; cdr3_aa: CASGGDSYGYTF
cdr3_length: 18; v_call: TRBV5-1; d_call: TRBD2; cdr3_aa: CASNRGVASGRISGELFF
cdr3_length: 16; v_call: TRBV3-1/TRBV3-2; d_call: NA; cdr3_aa: CASSQGVPTSTDTQYF
cdr3_length: 16; v_call: TRBV5-1; d_call: TRBD2; cdr3_aa: CASSALTSGVNNEQFF
cdr3_length: 13; v_call: TRBV6-6; d_call: NA; cdr3_aa: CASRAGRNYGYTF
cdr3_length: 17; v_call: TRBV21-1; d_call: NA; cdr3_aa: CASSKAEKTYSNQPQHF
cdr3_length: 14; v_call: TRBV11-2; d_call: NA; cdr3_aa: CASSTSGSNQPQHF
cdr3_length: 13; v_call: TRBV9; d_call: NA; cdr3_aa: CASSAGGYTEAFF
cdr3_length: 15; v_call: TRBV10-3; d_call: TRBD1; cdr3_aa: CAISEISGGRAEAFF
cdr3_length: 13; v_call: TRBV3-1/TRBV3-2; d_call: NA; cdr3_aa: CASKGDKTDTQYF
cdr3_length: 12; v_call: TRBV10-1; d_call: NA; cdr3_aa: CASSEPAGELFF